This TCR beta chain was sequenced during a study of blood T cell repertoires in COVID-19. Study-level information: Samples came from the United States, Italy and Spain, spanning acute and convalescent COVID-19. T cells, B-cell-depleted T cells, or PBMCs supplied cDNA or gDNA.

Original methodology: Scientists estimated how many nucleated cells there were by amplifying reference gene primers. Profiling relied on immunoSEQ multiplex PCR, and the TCRdb table lists in-frame clones only, not all of them. The DNA gave D and trimming, while V, J and clone size come from that table. The table lists 250,000 or so clones, approximately 84% of them singletons, with approximately 1.9% in the top ten. CDR3 size: 15 residues. V lost 5 bases and J lost 4, with 16 bases in between. The germline V gene has CDR1 LNHDA and CDR2 SQIVND (reference sequence). The sample taken for sequencing was peripheral blood. The sequence derives from a woman over 75 with acute or convalescent COVID-19. The rearrangement joins TRBV19 to TRBJ2-3; D might be TRBD2 (6 bases). CDR3 region: CASSPSRGGADTQYF. Here the CDR3 DNA reads TGTGCCAGTAGTCCGAGTCGGGGCGGGGCAGATACGCAGTATTTT.